This T cell receptor (beta chain) emerged from a study of T cell clones after liver transplantation. In this sample, this clone turned up a few times. CDR3 size: 15 residues. Per the germline V gene, CDR1 is LNHDA and CDR2 is SQIVND (reference sequence). The V and J ends lost 6 bases and 0 bases, in that order; junction bases with no gene match: 4. Clones were sequenced by immunoSEQ multiplex PCR, and TCRdb holds only the in-frame ones, with some missing. The sample lists 35,000 to 45,000 clones; more than 70% were seen once. The chain couples TRBV19 to TRBJ2-3, with 9 bases aligning to TRBD1. The origin of this receptor is a human patient who received a liver transplant. Part of the T cell pool may stem from the graft donor. This material consisted of CD4+ T cells from blood, taken 24 months after liver transplant. In DNA, the CDR3 is TGTGCCAGTAGAGTAGGGACAGGGAGCACAGATACGCAGTATTTT. Amino acids: CASRVGTGSTDTQYF.